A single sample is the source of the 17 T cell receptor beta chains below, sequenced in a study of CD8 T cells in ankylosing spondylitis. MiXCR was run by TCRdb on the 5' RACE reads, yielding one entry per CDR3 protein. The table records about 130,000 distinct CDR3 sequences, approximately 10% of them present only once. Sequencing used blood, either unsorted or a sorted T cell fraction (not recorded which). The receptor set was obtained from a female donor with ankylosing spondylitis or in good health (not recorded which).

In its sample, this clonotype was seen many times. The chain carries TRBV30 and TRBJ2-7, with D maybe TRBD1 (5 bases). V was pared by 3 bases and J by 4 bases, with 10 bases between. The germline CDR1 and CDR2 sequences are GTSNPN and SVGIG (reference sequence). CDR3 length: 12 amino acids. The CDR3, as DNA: TGTGCCTGGAGCCCCCAGGGATACGAGCAGTACTTC. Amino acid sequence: CAWSPQGYEQYF.

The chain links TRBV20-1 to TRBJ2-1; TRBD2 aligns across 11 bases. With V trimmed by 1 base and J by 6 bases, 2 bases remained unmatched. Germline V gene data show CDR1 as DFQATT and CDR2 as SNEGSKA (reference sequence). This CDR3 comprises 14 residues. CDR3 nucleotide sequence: TGCAGTGCTAGAGGGGGACTAGCGGTCAATGAGCAGTTCTTC. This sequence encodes CSARGGLAVNEQFF.

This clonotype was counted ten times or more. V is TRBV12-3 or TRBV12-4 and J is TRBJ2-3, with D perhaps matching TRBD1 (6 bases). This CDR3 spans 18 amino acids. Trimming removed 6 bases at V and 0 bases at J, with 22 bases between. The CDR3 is CASSRRGTKIPSTDTQYF. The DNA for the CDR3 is TGTGCCAGCAGCCGAAGAGGGACAAAAATTCCTAGCACAGATACGCAGTATTTT.

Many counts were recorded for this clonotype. The CDR3 protein is CSGGQTYEQYF. The CDR3 DNA reads TGCAGTGGGGGACAGACCTACGAGCAGTACTTC. The genes are TRBV20-1 and TRBJ2-7; 7 bases are shared with TRBD1. Losses at the gene ends were 7 bases for V and 2 bases for J; bases not matched to a gene: 2. CDR1 and CDR2 from the germline V gene are DFQATT and SNEGSKA (reference sequence). The CDR3 is 11 amino acids.

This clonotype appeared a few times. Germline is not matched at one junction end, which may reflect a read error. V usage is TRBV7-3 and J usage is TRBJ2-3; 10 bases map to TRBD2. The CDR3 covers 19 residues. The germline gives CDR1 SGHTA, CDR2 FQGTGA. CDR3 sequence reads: CACSLTGGPSGGGPTTQYF. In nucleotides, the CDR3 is TGTGCCTGCAGCTTAACCGGCGGCCCAAGCGGGGGGGGTCCTACTACGCAGTATTTT.

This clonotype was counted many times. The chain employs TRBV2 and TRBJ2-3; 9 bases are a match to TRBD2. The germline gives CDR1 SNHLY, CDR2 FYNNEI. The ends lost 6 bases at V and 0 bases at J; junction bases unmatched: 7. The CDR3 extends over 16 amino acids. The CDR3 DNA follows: TGTGCCAGCAGGGAAAGCGGGAGGCTTAGCACAGATACGCAGTATTTT. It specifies CASRESGRLSTDTQYF.

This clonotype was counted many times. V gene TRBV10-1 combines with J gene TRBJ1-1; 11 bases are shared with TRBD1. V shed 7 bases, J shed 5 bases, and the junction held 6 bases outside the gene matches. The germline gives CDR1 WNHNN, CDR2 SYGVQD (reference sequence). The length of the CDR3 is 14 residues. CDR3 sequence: CASKPDRGRTEAFF. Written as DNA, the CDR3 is TGCGCCAGCAAACCGGACAGGGGGCGGACTGAAGCTTTCTTT.

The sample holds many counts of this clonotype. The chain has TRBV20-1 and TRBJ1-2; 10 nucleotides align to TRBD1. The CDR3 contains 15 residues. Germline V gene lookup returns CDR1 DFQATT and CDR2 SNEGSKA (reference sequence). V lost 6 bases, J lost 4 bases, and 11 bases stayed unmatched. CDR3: CSADRQGARPYGYTF. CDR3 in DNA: TGCAGTGCCGACCGACAGGGGGCCAGACCCTATGGCTACACCTTC.

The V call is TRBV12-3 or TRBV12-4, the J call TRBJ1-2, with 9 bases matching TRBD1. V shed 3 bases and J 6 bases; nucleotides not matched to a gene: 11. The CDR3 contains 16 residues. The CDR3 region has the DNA TGTGCCAGCAGTTTGCCTCCGGGACAGGGAGGAAATGGCTACACCTTC. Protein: CASSLPPGQGGNGYTF.

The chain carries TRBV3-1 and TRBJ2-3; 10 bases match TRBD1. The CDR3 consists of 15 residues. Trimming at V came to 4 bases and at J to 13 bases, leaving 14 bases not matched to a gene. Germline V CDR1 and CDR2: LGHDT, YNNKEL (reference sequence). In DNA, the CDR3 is TGTGCCAGCAGCCCTCGGGACAGGGGCCGGACTAGGAAGTATTTT. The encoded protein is CASSPRDRGRTRKYF.

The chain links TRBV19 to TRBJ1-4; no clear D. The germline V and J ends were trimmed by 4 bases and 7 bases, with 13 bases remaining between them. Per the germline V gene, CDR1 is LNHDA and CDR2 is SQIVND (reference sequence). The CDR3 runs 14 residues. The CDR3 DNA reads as TGTGCCAGTAGTAGGAGGCAGAGGGCTGAAAAACTGTTTTTT. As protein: CASSRRQRAEKLFF.

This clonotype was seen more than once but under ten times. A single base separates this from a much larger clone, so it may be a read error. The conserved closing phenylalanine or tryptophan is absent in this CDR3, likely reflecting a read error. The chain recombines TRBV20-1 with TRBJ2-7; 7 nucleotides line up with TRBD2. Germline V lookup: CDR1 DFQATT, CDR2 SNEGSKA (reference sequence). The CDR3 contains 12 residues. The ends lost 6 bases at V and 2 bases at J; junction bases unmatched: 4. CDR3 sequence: CSANSGPYEQYL. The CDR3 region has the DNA TGCAGTGCCAATAGCGGGCCCTACGAGCAGTACCTC.

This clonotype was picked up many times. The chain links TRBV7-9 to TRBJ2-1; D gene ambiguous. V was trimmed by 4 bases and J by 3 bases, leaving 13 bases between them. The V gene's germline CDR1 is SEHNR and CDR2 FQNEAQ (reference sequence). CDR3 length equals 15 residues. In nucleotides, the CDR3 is TGTGCCAGCAGCTCGTTACTGGGAATCTACAATGAGCAGTTCTTC. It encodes CASSSLLGIYNEQFF.

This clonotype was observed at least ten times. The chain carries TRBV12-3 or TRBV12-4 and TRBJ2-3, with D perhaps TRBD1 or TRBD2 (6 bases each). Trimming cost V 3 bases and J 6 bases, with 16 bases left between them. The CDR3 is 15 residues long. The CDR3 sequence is CASSLGGRAMDTQYF. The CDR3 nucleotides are TGTGCCAGCAGTTTGGGGGGCAGAGCCATGGATACGCAGTATTTT.

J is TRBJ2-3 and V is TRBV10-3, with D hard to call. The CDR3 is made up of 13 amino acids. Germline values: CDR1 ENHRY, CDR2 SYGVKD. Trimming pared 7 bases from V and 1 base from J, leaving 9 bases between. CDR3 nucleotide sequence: TGTGCCATCACCCCACGCGGCACAGATACGCAGTATTTT. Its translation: CAITPRGTDTQYF.

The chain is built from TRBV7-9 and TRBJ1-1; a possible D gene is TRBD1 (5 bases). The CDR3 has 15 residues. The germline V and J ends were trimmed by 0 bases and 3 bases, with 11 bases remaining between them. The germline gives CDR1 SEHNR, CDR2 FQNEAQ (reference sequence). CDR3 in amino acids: CASSLAGPRDTEAFF. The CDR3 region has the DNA TGTGCCAGCAGCTTAGCGGGGCCCCGGGACACTGAAGCTTTCTTT.

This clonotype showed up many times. The CDR3 reads CSAPGTVNEKLFF. DNA of the CDR3: TGCAGTGCTCCCGGGACAGTGAATGAAAAACTGTTTTTT. V gene TRBV20-1 combines with J gene TRBJ1-4, with 7 bases lining up with TRBD1. Per the germline V gene, CDR1 is DFQATT and CDR2 is SNEGSKA (reference sequence). The trim removed 5 bases at V and 5 bases at J, leaving 5 bases unmatched. The CDR3 extends over 13 amino acids.